These T cell receptor beta chains were read from a single sample in a study of shared clonotypes between healthy human individuals. Repertoires were generated with immunoSEQ multiplex PCR, while TCRdb's copy carries only in-frame clones and drops some. This table holds nearly 2 million clones, approximately 94% found once. Specimen: naive CD8+ T cells sorted from blood. The receptors here all came from a man aged 18 to 30 in good health. CDR3s include the opening cysteine and the closing phenylalanine or tryptophan. Each record gives: V gene, J gene, D gene, clone size, CDR3 protein, CDR3 DNA. The D gene is left open where the match is weak. Size is omitted from some rows. Given values are once, few, many or a class for expanded clones.

TRBV6-6	TRBJ1-2	NA	NA	CASSPIADYGYTF	TGTGCCAGCAGCCCAATCGCCGACTATGGCTACACCTTC
TRBV19	TRBJ2-7	NA	NA	CASSIVPQREQYF	TGTGCCAGTAGTATAGTTCCCCAGCGTGAGCAGTACTTC
TRBV7-6	TRBJ2-7	NA	NA	CASSLAGFYEQYF	TGTGCCAGCAGCTTAGCGGGGTTCTACGAGCAGTACTTC
TRBV27	TRBJ2-1	NA	NA	CASSLGGSYNEQFF	TGTGCCAGCTCATTGGGAGGCTCCTACAATGAGCAGTTCTTC
TRBV7-9	TRBJ2-7	NA	NA	CASSRNDDSHYEQYF	TGTGCCAGCAGCCGGAACGATGACTCTCACTACGAGCAGTACTTC
TRBV27	TRBJ1-2	NA	NA	CASSLSWDFRYGYTF	TGTGCCAGCAGTTTATCGTGGGACTTCAGATATGGCTACACCTTC
TRBV5-6	TRBJ2-3	NA	NA	CASSLRIHGDTQYF	TGTGCCAGCAGCTTGCGTATCCACGGAGATACGCAGTATTTT
TRBV13	TRBJ2-3	NA	once	CASSLTPGYISDLDTQYF	TGTGCCAGCAGCTTAACGCCAGGGTACATCTCCGATCTAGATACGCAGTATTTT
TRBV15	TRBJ1-2	NA	NA	CATSKTGSYGYTF	TGTGCCACCAGCAAAACAGGGAGCTATGGCTACACCTTC
TRBV19	TRBJ1-5	NA	NA	CASSNQGQPQHF	TGTGCCAGTAGTAACCAGGGCCAGCCCCAGCATTTT
TRBV29-1	TRBJ2-3	TRBD2	NA	CSVEDWTSGGTDTQYF	TGCAGCGTTGAAGACTGGACTAGCGGGGGCACAGATACGCAGTATTTT
TRBV6-6	TRBJ1-1	NA	NA	CASSYSRVTEAFF	TGTGCCAGCAGTTACTCGCGCGTCACTGAAGCTTTCTTT
TRBV9	TRBJ2-5	TRBD1	NA	CASSVGQGSSYTQYF	TGTGCCAGCAGCGTGGGACAGGGCAGTTCGTATACCCAGTACTTC
TRBV6-5	TRBJ1-5	TRBD1	once	CANNRGLIIKPQHF	TGTGCCAACAACAGGGGGCTAATCATTAAGCCCCAGCATTTT
TRBV13	TRBJ2-2	NA	NA	CASRLWGNTGELFF	TGTGCCAGCAGGCTCTGGGGGAACACCGGGGAGCTGTTTTTT
TRBV30	TRBJ1-1	TRBD1	NA	CAWMGDRESDTEAFF	TGTGCCTGGATGGGGGACAGGGAATCTGACACTGAAGCTTTCTTT
TRBV7-9	TRBJ2-2	NA	NA	CASSLDEGMTNGELFF	TGTGCCAGCAGCTTAGATGAGGGGATGACGAACGGGGAGCTGTTTTTT
TRBV27	TRBJ2-1	NA	NA	CASSFLAGSYNEQFF	TGTGCCAGCAGTTTCCTCGCCGGCTCCTACAATGAGCAGTTCTTC
TRBV5-6	TRBJ2-7	TRBD1	NA	CASSLGGQGRYEQYF	TGTGCCAGCAGCTTGGGGGGACAGGGTAGGTACGAGCAGTACTTC
TRBV29-1	TRBJ2-4	NA	NA	CSVFRVGAKNIQYF	TGCAGCGTTTTCCGCGTTGGGGCCAAAAACATTCAGTACTTC
TRBV11-3	TRBJ2-5	NA	NA	CASSLAGIQETQYF	TGTGCCAGCAGCTTAGCAGGGATCCAAGAGACCCAGTACTTC
TRBV19	TRBJ2-2	TRBD1	few	CASMTGHGELFF	TGTGCCAGTATGACAGGGCACGGGGAGCTGTTTTTT
TRBV19	TRBJ2-1	NA	NA	CASSILSGEGVHEQFF	TGTGCCAGTAGTATACTTTCGGGAGAGGGGGTGCATGAGCAGTTCTTC
TRBV19	TRBJ2-3	NA	NA	CASSLSGFPDTQYF	TGTGCCAGTAGTCTTTCAGGATTCCCAGATACGCAGTATTTT
TRBV5-1	TRBJ1-1	NA	NA	CASSGGAEAFF	TGCGCCAGCAGCGGGGGGGCTGAAGCTTTCTTT
TRBV4-2	TRBJ2-1	TRBD2	NA	CASSQEGTSGSLDEQFF	TGTGCCAGCAGCCAGGAAGGGACTAGCGGGAGTTTAGATGAGCAGTTCTTC
TRBV25-1	TRBJ2-7	TRBD1	NA	CASSEDRTGTYEQYF	TGTGCCAGCAGTGAAGACAGGACAGGTACCTACGAGCAGTACTTC
TRBV11-2	TRBJ2-1	TRBD2	NA	CASSLVWDYRNEQFF	TGTGCCAGCAGCTTAGTTTGGGACTATCGCAATGAGCAGTTCTTC
TRBV27	TRBJ2-7	NA	NA	CASSLTATYEQYF	TGTGCCAGCAGTTTAACGGCTACCTACGAGCAGTACTTC
TRBV6-5	TRBJ2-7	NA	NA	CASSYSGTNEQYF	TGTGCCAGCAGTTACTCCGGAACTAACGAGCAGTACTTC
TRBV5-1	TRBJ2-3	TRBD2	NA	CASRDAGGTDTQYF	TGCGCCAGCAGAGACGCGGGGGGCACAGATACGCAGTATTTT
TRBV5-1	TRBJ1-1	TRBD1	NA	CASSRDRGPEAFF	TGCGCCAGCAGCCGGGACAGGGGGCCTGAAGCTTTCTTT
TRBV27	TRBJ2-3	NA	NA	CASSWIPTDTQYF	TGTGCCAGCAGTTGGATCCCGACGGATACGCAGTATTTT